A single sample gave rise to the 27 T cell receptor beta chains below, sequenced in a study of beta chain features in type 1 diabetes. Expressed TCRB transcripts got sequenced, as all isolated RNA was reverse transcribed. TCRdb's table, derived via immunoSEQ multiplex PCR, lists solely in-frame clones and lacks some. The sample consists of 390,000 or so clones, approximately 15% of them appearing once. Sequencing was performed on naive CD4+ T cells from blood. Receptor source: a man aged 25 to 40 in good health.

This clone was detected a few times. The rearrangement joins TRBV7-6 to TRBJ2-2; 7 bases align to TRBD1. V shed 5 bases and J 7 bases; nucleotides not matched to a gene: 10. This CDR3 comprises 15 residues. Germline assignment: CDR1 SGHVS and CDR2 FNYEAQ. CDR3 protein: CASSLKGQENGELFF. Here the CDR3 DNA reads TGTGCCAGCAGCCTAAAAGGACAGGAAAACGGGGAGCTGTTTTTT.

The V gene is TRBV6-5, the J gene TRBJ1-2, with 7 bases that match TRBD1. The CDR3 sequence is 13 residues long. J was trimmed by 5 bases and V by 9 bases; bases with no gene match: 9. The V gene's germline CDR1 is MNHEY and CDR2 SVGAGI. The CDR3 sequence is CASARTGHYGYTF. The CDR3 DNA reads as TGTGCCAGTGCTCGGACAGGCCATTATGGCTACACCTTC.

This clone showed up just a few times. V is TRBV6-5 and J is TRBJ1-1, with 7 bases matching TRBD1. In germline, CDR1 is MNHEY, CDR2 SVGAGI. After removal of 0 bases from V and 5 bases from J, the junction contained 3 bases not matched to a gene. The CDR3 extends over 14 amino acids. The CDR3 nucleotides read TGTGCCAGCAGTTACTCGGGCAGGGGGACTGAAGCTTTCTTT. Protein: CASSYSGRGTEAFF.

J is TRBJ1-3 and V is TRBV25-1; D is unresolved. CDR3 length equals 16 residues. Germline V CDR1 and CDR2: MGHDK, SYGVNS. Trimming removed 6 bases at V and 0 bases at J, with 15 bases between. The CDR3 region has the DNA TGTGCCAGCAGCTCCAGTCAGACCCTCTCTGGAAACACCATATATTTT. Residues: CASSSSQTLSGNTIYF.

This clone was detected a few times. This chain uses TRBV9 with TRBJ2-1; D might be TRBD2 (6 bases). Trimming stripped 0 bases from V and 2 bases from J, with 9 bases between. Germline CDR1 reads SGDLS; CDR2 reads YYNGEE. This CDR3 region has 15 residues. The CDR3 sequence is CASSVEEGPYNEQFF. DNA for the CDR3: TGTGCCAGCAGCGTAGAGGAGGGCCCCTACAATGAGCAGTTCTTC.

This chain links TRBV15 with TRBJ2-5; tentative D call: TRBD2 (5 bases). The V end lost 0 bases, the J end lost 1 base, and 6 bases lay between the germline ends. CDR1 is LNHNV, CDR2 YYDKDF, per germline (reference sequence). The CDR3 totals 14 residues. CDR3 protein: CATSRDTSQETQYF. The CDR3, as DNA: TGTGCCACCAGCAGAGATACTAGCCAAGAGACCCAGTACTTC.

This clone was detected only a few times. The chain couples TRBV27 to TRBJ1-2; weak D call: TRBD1 (5 bases). Looked up from germline, CDR1 is MNHEY and CDR2 is SMNVEV (reference sequence). The V end was cut by 5 bases, the J end by 8 bases, with 18 bases between. The CDR3 consists of 14 residues. The CDR3 bases are TGTGCCAGCAGTACGACCGGCGGGTGGGGCGGCTACACCTTC. Translating it yields CASSTTGGWGGYTF.

The sample holds a few counts of this clone. The genes are TRBV27 and TRBJ2-2; TRBD2 might be the D (6 bases). This CDR3 comprises 15 residues. Germline V CDR1 and CDR2: MNHEY, SMNVEV (reference sequence). Trimming stripped 6 bases from V and 3 bases from J, with 14 bases between. The CDR3 loop reads CASRLSGTYTGELFF. Here the CDR3 DNA reads TGTGCCAGCAGGCTCTCCGGGACTTACACCGGGGAGCTGTTTTTT.

This CDR3 is CASSSPSTGHEQYF. The CDR3 region has the DNA TGTGCCAGCTCATCCCCGAGTACGGGCCACGAGCAGTACTTC. The chain recombines TRBV18 with TRBJ2-7; no clear D. V lost 5 bases and J 5 bases, leaving 16 bases between the germline ends. The CDR3 totals 14 residues. Looked up from germline, CDR1 is KGHSH and CDR2 is LQKENI. Drawing the rest from reference TRBV18 and TRBJ2-7, the complete variable domain is NAGVMQNPRHLVRRRGQEARLRCSPMKGHSHVYWYRQLPEEGLKFMVYLQKENIIDESGMPKERFSAEFPKEGPSILRIQQVVRGDSAAYFCASSSPSTGHEQYFGPGTRLTVT.

The chain couples TRBV2 to TRBJ2-7, with 7 bases identical to TRBD1. CDR1 and CDR2 (germline): SNHLY, FYNNEI. This CDR3 has 14 amino acids. The CDR3 DNA follows: TGTGCCAGCACGAGGCGCGACAGGGACAAGGCTGCGAACGTC. This encodes CASTRRDRDKAANV.

This clone was counted once. The chain combines TRBV9 with TRBJ1-3; D is uncertain. Trimming pared 0 bases from V and 0 bases from J, leaving 13 bases between. The germline V gene encodes CDR1 SGDLS and CDR2 YYNGEE. CDR3 length equals 17 residues. CDR3 region: CASSVEVRPYSGNTIYF. The CDR3 region has the DNA TGTGCCAGCAGCGTAGAAGTCAGGCCCTACTCTGGAAACACCATATATTTT.

The V call is TRBV11-2, the J call TRBJ2-1, with TRBD1 as a possible D gene (7 bases). Per the germline V gene, CDR1 is SGHAT and CDR2 is FQNNGV. V was cut by 4 bases and J by 4 bases, with 17 bases left in between. CDR3 length equals 16 residues. The CDR3 region has the DNA TGTGCCAGCAGCTCCCAGGGGGGAGGAGTATACAATGAGCAGTTCTTC. The encoded protein is CASSSQGGGVYNEQFF.

This clone was picked up a small number of times. The CDR3 loop reads CASSPVGQKLYNEQFF. The CDR3 DNA reads TGCGCCAGCAGCCCGGTGGGACAGAAGCTTTACAATGAGCAGTTCTTC. The J gene is TRBJ2-1, the V gene TRBV5-1; the match to TRBD1 covers 7 bases. Germline V gene lookup returns CDR1 SGHRS and CDR2 YFSETQ. V was clipped by 4 bases and J by 4 bases; unmatched bases: 11. The CDR3 contains 16 residues.

As concerns this clone: Other DNA sequences of this sample code for an identical CDR3. This chain uses TRBV18 with TRBJ2-3; 8 nucleotides line up with TRBD2. The CDR3 totals 14 residues. CDR1 is KGHSH, CDR2 LQKENI, per germline. V lost 6 bases to trimming and J lost 0 bases; unmatched junction nucleotides: 2. The DNA for the CDR3 is TGTGCCAGCTCCGCTAGCGGGAGCACAGATACGCAGTATTTT. Its translation is CASSASGSTDTQYF.

This clone has more than one count but fewer than ten. V usage is TRBV11-2 and J usage is TRBJ2-3, with D perhaps matching TRBD2 (5 bases). V was trimmed by 5 bases and J by 1 base, leaving 13 bases between them. The CDR3 has 15 residues. Per the germline V gene, CDR1 is SGHAT and CDR2 is FQNNGV. The CDR3 DNA sequence: TGTGCCAGCAGCCCTATGCCTAGCCGCACAGATACGCAGTATTTT. Encoded protein: CASSPMPSRTDTQYF.

With regard to this clone: In this CDR3 the conserved last residue, phenylalanine or tryptophan, is missing, so a read error is likely. This chain joins TRBV29-1 and TRBJ2-7, with D uncertain. Trimming left V 4 bases short and J 0 bases short, with 19 bases between. The germline V gene encodes CDR1 SQVTM and CDR2 ANQGSEA. The CDR3 consists of 16 residues. In nucleotides, the CDR3 is TGCAGCGTTGTTCTTTGGGGAACCCTACTCTCCTACGAGCAGTACGGC. Residues: CSVVLWGTLLSYEQYG.

The V call is TRBV9, the J call TRBJ2-5; D unresolved. V lost 5 bases and J lost 4, with 9 bases in between. The CDR3 covers 12 residues. CDR1 SGDLS and CDR2 YYNGEE come from the germline V gene. This CDR3 reads CASRGITETQYF. The CDR3 DNA reads TGTGCCAGCAGAGGCATAACAGAGACCCAGTACTTC.

In DNA form, the CDR3 reads TGTGCCATCACGGGAACTAGCGGGAGTGGTGCAGATACGCAGTATTTT. It yields the protein CAITGTSGSGADTQYF. The chain uses TRBV10-3 and TRBJ2-3, with TRBD2 identical over 11 bases. In germline, CDR1 is ENHRY, CDR2 SYGVKD. Trimming cost V 7 bases and J 4 bases; bases outside gene matches: 10. The CDR3 covers 16 residues.

The table lists this clone with a few counts. The V and J genes are TRBV19 and TRBJ1-5; no definite D call. V lost 3 bases and J lost 3, with 3 bases in between. CDR3 length: 12 residues. CDR1 and CDR2 from the germline V gene are LNHDA and SQIVND (reference sequence). The CDR3 region is CASSMNNQPQHF. The CDR3 DNA reads as TGTGCCAGTAGTATGAACAATCAGCCCCAGCATTTT.

For the CDR3, the DNA is TGTGCCAGCAGCCCCTCGCTAGCGACAGAGCAGTACGTC. This encodes CASSPSLATEQYV. The chain recombines TRBV6-5 with TRBJ2-7; perhaps TRBD2 as D (6 bases). The CDR3 consists of 13 residues. From germline, CDR1 is MNHEY and CDR2 SVGAGI. V lost 6 bases, J lost 7 bases, and 16 bases lay in between.

A few counts support this clone. The rearrangement links TRBV14 to TRBJ2-7; TRBD1 aligns across 8 bases. The CDR3 spans 14 residues. Per germline, CDR1 SGHDN and CDR2 FVKESK. V shed 5 bases and J 3 bases; nucleotides not matched to a gene: 6. The CDR3 is CASSGQGSGYEQYF. The CDR3 region has the DNA TGTGCCAGCAGCGGACAGGGCAGTGGCTACGAGCAGTACTTC.

The J gene is TRBJ1-5, the V gene TRBV6-5; D is unresolved. This CDR3 contains 15 residues. The germline V gene has CDR1 MNHEY and CDR2 SVGAGI. The V gene lost 6 bases and the J gene lost 1 base, with 13 bases spanning the gap. For the CDR3, the DNA is TGTGCCAGCAGACGGGAAGGGCTGAGCAATCAGCCCCAGCATTTT. Protein product: CASRREGLSNQPQHF.

The sample holds a few counts of this clone. This chain connects TRBV4-3 to TRBJ2-1; 7 nucleotides match TRBD1. The CDR3 contains 13 residues. Germline CDR1 and CDR2: LGHNA and YSLEER. J was trimmed by 12 bases and V by 3 bases; bases with no gene match: 8. CDR3: CASSHEQGWAQFF. CDR3 nucleotide sequence: TGCGCCAGCAGCCATGAACAGGGGTGGGCGCAGTTCTTC.

The table lists this clone with a few counts. The chain uses TRBV9 and TRBJ1-5; D may be TRBD1 (6 bases). Trimming pared 0 bases from V and 4 bases from J, leaving 11 bases between. Germline V gene lookup returns CDR1 SGDLS and CDR2 YYNGEE. The CDR3 totals 15 residues. The CDR3 DNA reads as TGTGCCAGCAGCGTAGGTCAGGGGACAAATCAGCCCCAGCATTTT. As protein: CASSVGQGTNQPQHF.

This clone was counted a few times. The chain carries TRBV7-6 and TRBJ2-2, with D possibly TRBD2 on 6 matching bases. Germline loops: CDR1 SGHVS, CDR2 FNYEAQ. V was pared by 1 base and J by 3 bases, with 9 bases between. The CDR3 sequence is 15 residues long. The CDR3 here is CASSLGDFDTGELFF. In nucleotides, the CDR3 is TGTGCCAGCAGCTTAGGGGACTTTGACACCGGGGAGCTGTTTTTT.

The chain has TRBV7-2 and TRBJ2-1, with D possibly being TRBD2 (6 bases). The CDR3 spans 14 residues. From germline, CDR1 is SGHTA and CDR2 FQGNSA. The V end lost 4 bases, the J end lost 4 bases, and 11 bases lay between the germline ends. The CDR3 sequence: CASSSPGGYNEQFF. CDR3 bases: TGTGCCAGCAGCTCACCTGGGGGGTACAATGAGCAGTTCTTC.

CDR3 region: CAISGGTPYNEQFF. The DNA for the CDR3 is TGTGCCATCAGTGGCGGAACTCCCTACAATGAGCAGTTCTTC. The V call is TRBV10-3, the J call TRBJ2-1; no firm D call. Per the germline V gene, CDR1 is ENHRY and CDR2 is SYGVKD. This CDR3 spans 14 amino acids. V lost 4 bases and J lost 2, with 9 bases in between.